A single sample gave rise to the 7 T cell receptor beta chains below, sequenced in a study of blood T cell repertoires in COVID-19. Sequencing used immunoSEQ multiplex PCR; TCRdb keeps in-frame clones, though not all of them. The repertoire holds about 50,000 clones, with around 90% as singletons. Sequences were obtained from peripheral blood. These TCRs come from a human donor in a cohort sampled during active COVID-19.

This CDR3 is CASRSPGYGYTF. CDR3 DNA sequence: TGTGCCAGCAGATCCCCAGGCTATGGCTACACCTTC. The chain joins TRBV12-3 or TRBV12-4 to TRBJ1-2, with D unresolved. Deletions cut 6 bases from V and 4 bases from J, with 9 bases between. The CDR3 contains 12 residues.

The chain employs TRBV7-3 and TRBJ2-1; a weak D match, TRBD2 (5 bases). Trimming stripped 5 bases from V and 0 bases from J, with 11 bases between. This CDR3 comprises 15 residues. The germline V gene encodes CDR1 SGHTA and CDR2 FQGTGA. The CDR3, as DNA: TGTGCCAGCAGCCCGCGCGGGCTCTCCTACAATGAGCAGTTCTTC. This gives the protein CASSPRGLSYNEQFF.

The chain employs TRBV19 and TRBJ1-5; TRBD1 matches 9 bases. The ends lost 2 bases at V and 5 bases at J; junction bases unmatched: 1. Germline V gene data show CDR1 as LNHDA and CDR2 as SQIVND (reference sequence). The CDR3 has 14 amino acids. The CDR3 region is CASSIWTGDQPQHF. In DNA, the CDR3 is TGTGCCAGTAGTATATGGACAGGGGATCAGCCCCAGCATTTT.

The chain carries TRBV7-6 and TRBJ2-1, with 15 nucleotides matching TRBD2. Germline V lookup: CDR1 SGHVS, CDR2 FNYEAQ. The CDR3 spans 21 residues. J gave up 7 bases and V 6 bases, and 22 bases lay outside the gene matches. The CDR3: CASRKRPGTSGGYKGRNEQFF. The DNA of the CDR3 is TGTGCCAGCAGGAAACGCCCCGGGACTAGCGGGGGGTACAAAGGAAGGAATGAGCAGTTCTTC. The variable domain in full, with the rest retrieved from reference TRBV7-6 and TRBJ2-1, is GAGVSQSPRYKVTKRGQDVALRCDPISGHVSLYWYRQALGQGPEFLTYFNYEAQQDKSGLPNDRFSAERPEGSISTLTIQRTEQRDSAMYRCASRKRPGTSGGYKGRNEQFFGPGTRLTVL.

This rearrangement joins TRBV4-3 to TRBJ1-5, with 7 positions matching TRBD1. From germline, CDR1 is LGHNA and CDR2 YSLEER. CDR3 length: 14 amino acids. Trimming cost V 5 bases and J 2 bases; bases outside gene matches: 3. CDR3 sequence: CASSYGQGNQPQHF. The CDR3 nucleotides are TGCGCCAGCAGCTACGGACAGGGCAATCAGCCCCAGCATTTT.

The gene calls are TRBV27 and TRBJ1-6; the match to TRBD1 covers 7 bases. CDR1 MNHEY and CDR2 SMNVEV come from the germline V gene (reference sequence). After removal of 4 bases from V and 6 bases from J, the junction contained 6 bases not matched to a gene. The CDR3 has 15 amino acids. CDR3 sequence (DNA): TGTGCCAGCAGTTATCGAGGGGGCGTTAATTCACCCCTCCACTTT. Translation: CASSYRGGVNSPLHF.

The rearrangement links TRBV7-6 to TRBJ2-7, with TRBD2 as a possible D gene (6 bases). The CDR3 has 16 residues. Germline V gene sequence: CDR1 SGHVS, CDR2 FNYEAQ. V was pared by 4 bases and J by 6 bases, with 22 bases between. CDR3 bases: TGTGCCAGCAGCTCCCCCTGGGGCCCACGAGCGGGCGAGCAGTACTTC. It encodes CASSSPWGPRAGEQYF. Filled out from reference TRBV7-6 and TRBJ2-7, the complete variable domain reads GAGVSQSPRYKVTKRGQDVALRCDPISGHVSLYWYRQALGQGPEFLTYFNYEAQQDKSGLPNDRFSAERPEGSISTLTIQRTEQRDSAMYRCASSSPWGPRAGEQYFGPGTRLTVT.